The rows below give T cell receptor delta chains drawn from one sample of a study of gamma-delta chains in newborns, infants, children. TCRdb used CATT to re-call clones from the reads. The sample consists of 4,000 to 6,000 delta-chain clones, more than 2.5% of them appearing once. The specimen sequenced was blood. These receptors were collected from a child who was a newborn, infant or young child, either healthy, febrile or measles-vaccinated (not recorded which). CDR3s include the opening cysteine and the closing phenylalanine or tryptophan. A D gene is named only where the DNA matches it firmly. Clone size is stated in some rows and not others, as once, few, many or a class when expanded.

v_call: TRDV1
j_call: TRDJ2
d_call: TRDD2
clone_size: -
cdr3_aa: CALGELAFLRAGDKPLTAQLFF
cdr3_nt: TGTGCTCTTGGGGAACTCGCCTTCCTACGTGCTGGGGATAAACCCTTGACAGCACAACTCTTCTTT

v_call: TRDV2
j_call: TRDJ3
d_call: TRDD3
clone_size: medium-sized
cdr3_aa: CACDKILGIRSWDTRQMFF
cdr3_nt: TGTGCCTGTGACAAAATACTGGGGATCCGCTCCTGGGACACCCGACAGATGTTTTTC

v_call: TRDV2
j_call: TRDJ2
d_call: TRDD3
clone_size: few
cdr3_aa: CACDTLGITAQLFF
cdr3_nt: TGTGCCTGTGACACACTGGGGATAACAGCACAACTCTTCTTT

v_call: TRDV2
j_call: TRDJ2
d_call: -
clone_size: -
cdr3_aa: CACRGSLVPLTAQLFF
cdr3_nt: TGTGCCTGTAGGGGATCCCTGGTTCCTTTGACAGCACAACTCTTCTTT

v_call: TRDV2
j_call: TRDJ4
d_call: TRDD3
clone_size: few
cdr3_aa: CACDTAEILGDTRPLIF
cdr3_nt: TGTGCCTGTGACACCGCTGAAATACTGGGGGATACCAGACCCCTGATCTTT

v_call: TRDV2
j_call: TRDJ1
d_call: TRDD3
clone_size: -
cdr3_aa: CACDTMLGDTPESPDKLIF
cdr3_nt: TGTGCCTGTGACACCATGCTGGGGGATACGCCGGAGTCTCCCGATAAACTCATCTTT

v_call: TRDV2
j_call: TRDJ3
d_call: TRDD3
clone_size: -
cdr3_aa: CACDTAGGYASSWDTRQMFF
cdr3_nt: TGCGCCTGTGACACCGCTGGGGGATACGCGAGCTCCTGGGACACCCGACAGATGTTTTTC

v_call: TRDV2
j_call: TRDJ3
d_call: TRDD3
clone_size: -
cdr3_aa: CACDTLGDTSSWDTRQMFF
cdr3_nt: TGTGCCTGTGACACCCTGGGGGATACGAGCTCCTGGGACACCCGACAGATGTTTTTC

v_call: TRDV2
j_call: TRDJ3
d_call: TRDD3
clone_size: -
cdr3_aa: CACDTGGWSSWDTRQMFF
cdr3_nt: TGTGCCTGTGACACTGGGGGATGGAGCTCCTGGGACACCCGACAGATGTTTTTC

v_call: TRDV2
j_call: TRDJ3
d_call: TRDD3
clone_size: few
cdr3_aa: CACDWGSSWDTRQMFF
cdr3_nt: TGCGCCTGCGACTGGGGGAGCTCCTGGGACACCCGACAGATGTTTTTC

v_call: TRDV1
j_call: TRDJ1
d_call: TRDD3
clone_size: -
cdr3_aa: CALGELGSSYKGDTMGDTDKLIF
cdr3_nt: TGTGCTCTTGGGGAACTAGGGTCTTCCTACAAGGGGGATACGATGGGGGACACCGATAAACTCATCTTT

v_call: TRDV2
j_call: TRDJ2
d_call: -
clone_size: -
cdr3_aa: CACDTRDKAVTAQLFF
cdr3_nt: TGTGCCTGTGACACGAGGGATAAAGCCGTGACAGCACAACTCTTCTTT

v_call: TRDV2
j_call: TRDJ3
d_call: -
clone_size: few
cdr3_aa: CACDTPYWANRGSWDTRQMFF
cdr3_nt: TGTGCCTGTGACACCCCTTACTGGGCTAACCGGGGCTCCTGGGACACCCGACAGATGTTTTTC

v_call: TRDV1
j_call: TRDJ2
d_call: -
clone_size: few
cdr3_aa: CALGGITLTAQLFF
cdr3_nt: TGTGCTCTTGGGGGGATAACCTTGACAGCACAACTCTTCTTT

v_call: TRDV2
j_call: TRDJ3
d_call: TRDD3
clone_size: -
cdr3_aa: CACDTILGDSSWDTRQMFF
cdr3_nt: TGCGCCTGTGACACGATACTGGGGGATAGCTCCTGGGACACCCGACAGATGTTTTTC

v_call: TRDV2
j_call: TRDJ3
d_call: TRDD3
clone_size: -
cdr3_aa: CACDYWGSRSSWDTRQMFF
cdr3_nt: TGTGCCTGTGACTACTGGGGGTCCCGAAGCTCCTGGGACACCCGACAGATGTTTTTC

v_call: TRDV2
j_call: TRDJ3
d_call: -
clone_size: few
cdr3_aa: CACDTLPLSSPSWDTRQMFF
cdr3_nt: TGTGCCTGTGACACACTCCCCCTCTCGAGCCCCTCCTGGGACACCCGACAGATGTTTTTC

v_call: TRDV2
j_call: TRDJ1
d_call: TRDD3
clone_size: -
cdr3_aa: CACDTLLGDSPPTDKLIF
cdr3_nt: TGTGCCTGTGACACTCTACTGGGGGATAGCCCCCCGACCGATAAACTCATCTTT

v_call: TRDV2
j_call: TRDJ2
d_call: TRDD3
clone_size: medium-sized
cdr3_aa: CACDSLRSGGVSLTAQLFF
cdr3_nt: TGTGCCTGTGACAGTTTGAGGTCTGGGGGAGTCTCTTTGACAGCACAACTCTTCTTT

v_call: TRDV2
j_call: TRDJ3
d_call: TRDD3
clone_size: medium-sized
cdr3_aa: CACDVLGDNSWDTRQMFF
cdr3_nt: TGTGCCTGTGACGTACTGGGGGATAATTCCTGGGACACCCGACAGATGTTTTTC

v_call: TRAV29/DV5
j_call: TRDJ1
d_call: TRDD3
clone_size: -
cdr3_aa: CAASAGGYTDKLIF
cdr3_nt: TGTGCAGCAAGCGCTGGGGGATACACCGATAAACTCATCTTT

v_call: TRDV2
j_call: TRDJ1
d_call: -
clone_size: few
cdr3_aa: CACDILGYTDKLIF
cdr3_nt: TGTGCCTGTGACATTTTGGGGTACACCGATAAACTCATCTTT

v_call: TRDV2
j_call: TRDJ2
d_call: TRDD3
clone_size: medium-sized
cdr3_aa: CACDTVGGYLTAQLFF
cdr3_nt: TGTGCCTGTGACACTGTAGGGGGATATTTGACAGCACAACTCTTCTTT

v_call: TRDV2
j_call: TRDJ3
d_call: TRDD3
clone_size: -
cdr3_aa: CACDTLLGSWDTRQMFF
cdr3_nt: TGTGCCTGTGACACTTTACTGGGGAGTTGGGACACCCGACAGATGTTTTTC

v_call: TRDV2
j_call: TRDJ3
d_call: TRDD3
clone_size: -
cdr3_aa: CACDTGGYASSWDTRQMFF
cdr3_nt: TGTGCCTGTGACACTGGGGGATACGCGTCCTCCTGGGACACCCGACAGATGTTTTTC

v_call: TRDV2
j_call: TRDJ1
d_call: -
clone_size: few
cdr3_aa: CACDTDSGLYTDKLIF
cdr3_nt: TGTGCCTGTGACACCGATTCTGGGTTGTACACCGATAAACTCATCTTT

v_call: TRDV2
j_call: TRDJ3
d_call: TRDD3
clone_size: -
cdr3_aa: CACDTWNWGIRLTWDTRQMFF
cdr3_nt: TGTGCCTGTGACACCTGGAACTGGGGGATACGTCTTACCTGGGACACCCGACAGATGTTTTTC

v_call: TRDV1
j_call: TRDJ1
d_call: -
clone_size: few
cdr3_aa: CALGELKVLPAEARGSSETDKLIF
cdr3_nt: TGTGCTCTTGGGGAACTAAAAGTCCTACCGGCTGAGGCCCGGGGGTCGTCAGAAACCGATAAACTCATCTTT

v_call: TRDV2
j_call: TRDJ1
d_call: -
clone_size: -
cdr3_aa: CACDILGYTDKLIF
cdr3_nt: TGTGCCTGTGACATATTGGGCTACACCGATAAACTCATCTTT